The clone carrying this T cell receptor (beta chain) was observed many times. This sample was taken from a study of T cell repertoires in cytomegalovirus infection. V dropped 5 bases and J dropped 5 bases, with 21 bases sitting between them. The CDR3 is 16 amino acids. Germline loops: CDR1 MNHNS, CDR2 SASEGT. TCRdb fed the reads into MiXCR, producing one record per CDR3 protein. The sample yields 200,000 to 300,000 distinct CDR3 sequences, roughly 12% seen once. The sequence was obtained from a human donor in good health (CMV status not recorded). Some clones in this sample may be carry-over from other donors' samples. The V gene is TRBV6-1, the J gene TRBJ2-5; tentatively, D is TRBD2 (6 bases). The sequencing sample was made of PBMCs. In DNA form, the CDR3 reads TGTGCCAGCAGTCCGCCCCTTGGGGGGATGCGGGAGACCCAGTACTTC. Translating it yields CASSPPLGGMRETQYF.